The source of this T cell receptor (beta chain) is a study of Ad26.COV2.S vaccination and SARS-CoV-2 variants. Points on this clone: Other DNA sequences in the sample encode the same CDR3.

Profiled with immunoSEQ multiplex PCR; TCRdb holds only in-frame clones, not every one. The sample holds roughly 410,000 clones, around 82% seen once. Treatment: over 15 received Ad26.COV2.S at low or high dose, single or two shots; about 5 received placebo; per-sample allocation not given. At day 63 after the first vaccine or placebo injection, samples were drawn. Germline values: CDR1 KGHSH, CDR2 LQKENI. Trimming pared 0 bases from V and 7 bases from J, leaving 0 bases between. The CDR3 loop spans 11 amino acids. The receptor comes from a person between 18 and 65 years old who received the Ad26.COV2.S COVID-19 vaccine or a placebo. The specimen comprised peripheral blood, sampled in a trial of Ad26.COV2.S vaccine versus placebo. V and J are TRBV18 and TRBJ2-2; D call uncertain. The CDR3 sequence is CASSPPGELFF. The CDR3 region has the DNA TGTGCCAGCTCACCACCCGGGGAGCTGTTTTTT.